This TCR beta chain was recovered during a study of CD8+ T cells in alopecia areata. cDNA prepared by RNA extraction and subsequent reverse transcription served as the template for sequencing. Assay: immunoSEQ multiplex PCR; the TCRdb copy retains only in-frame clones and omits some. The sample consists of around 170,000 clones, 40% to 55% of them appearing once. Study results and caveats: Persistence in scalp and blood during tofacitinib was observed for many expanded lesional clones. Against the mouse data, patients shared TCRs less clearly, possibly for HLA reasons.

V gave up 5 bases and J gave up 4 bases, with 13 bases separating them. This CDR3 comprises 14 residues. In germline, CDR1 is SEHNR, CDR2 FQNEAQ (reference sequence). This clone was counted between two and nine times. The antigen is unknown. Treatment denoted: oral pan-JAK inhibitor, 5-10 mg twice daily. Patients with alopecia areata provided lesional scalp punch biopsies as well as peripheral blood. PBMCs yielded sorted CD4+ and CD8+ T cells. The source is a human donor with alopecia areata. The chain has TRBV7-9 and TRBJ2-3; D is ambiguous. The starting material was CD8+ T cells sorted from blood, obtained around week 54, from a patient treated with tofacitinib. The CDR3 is CASSDRLDPDTQYF. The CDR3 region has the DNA TGTGCCAGCAGCGATAGGTTGGATCCAGATACGCAGTATTTT.